The T cell receptor beta chain under discussion was sequenced for a study of identical twins. On this clonotype: Its target is unknown.

One entry per CDR3 protein, called by TCRdb with MiXCR from the 5' RACE reads. The sample lists around 480,000 distinct CDR3 sequences; more than 13% were seen once. Study-wide points: Weaker excess twin sharing was seen among beta out-of-frame sequences. Twins shared out-of-frame alpha sequences with excess low generation probability.

Healthy Caucasians alone served as donors. This sample was shared with a second study, whose subject was yellow fever vaccine responses in identical twins. As that study records: Reportedly, twins showed a vaccine T cell response that looked partly convergent and partly personalized.

The sequence came from a young woman in good health. Sequencing was done on a sample of CD4+ T cells sorted from blood.

In DNA form, the CDR3 reads TGTGCCAGCAGCCGGGAGAGGAAAGACTACGAGCAGTACTTC. Its translation is CASSRERKDYEQYF. This rearrangement joins TRBV4-2 to TRBJ2-7; possibly TRBD2 for D (5 bases). Trimming stripped 4 bases from V and 3 bases from J, with 13 bases between. The CDR3 totals 14 residues. Germline V gene data show CDR1 as LGHNA and CDR2 as YNFKEQ.